The subject of this entry is one T cell receptor beta chain. The target antigen is unknown. Per the germline V gene, CDR1 is SGHRS and CDR2 is YFSETQ. The length of the CDR3 is 15 residues. Trimming left V 0 bases short and J 5 bases short, with 12 bases between. This record comes from a study of T cells in localized non-small cell lung cancer. Study results and limitations: Of the tissues analyzed, uninvolved adjacent lung showed maximal T cell clonality, greater than tumor. Higher adjacent-lung clonality was associated with shorter survival.

This table comes from immunoSEQ multiplex PCR, and its TCRdb copy is limited to in-frame clones, with some not included. This table holds about 2,600 clones, 26% found once. This receptor was taken from a male donor at least 60 years old with stage I lung adenocarcinoma. Source: lung tumor tissue, taken before any cancer treatment. The V call is TRBV5-1, the J call TRBJ2-1, with D perhaps given as TRBD1 or TRBD2 (5 bases each). The CDR3 loop is CASSLGGTGHNEQFF. For the CDR3, the DNA is TGCGCCAGCAGCTTGGGTGGGACGGGACACAATGAGCAGTTCTTC.